The entry below gives a single T cell receptor beta chain sequence along with its context. The CDR3 runs to 18 residues. V shed 0 bases, J shed 4 bases, and the junction held 10 bases outside the gene matches. This record comes from a study of graft-versus-host responses after intestinal transplantation. Responders (approximately 200,000, CFSE-labeled) met approximately 200,000 stimulators that were irradiated and violet-dye-labeled. Here immunoSEQ multiplex PCR was the method, and the copy in TCRdb shows in-frame clones only, minus some. The sample has 9,900 or so clones, 29% seen once. The origin of this receptor is a human patient who received an intestinal transplant. The sample here was alloreactive CD8+ T cells from a mixed lymphocyte reaction culture, taken before intestinal transplant. The subset was: CFSE-low proliferating T cells sorted from roughly 6-day pre-transplant mixed lymphocyte reaction (GvH or HvG direction). The V call is TRBV23-1, the J call TRBJ2-3, with TRBD2 matching over 10 bases. Being an ORF, TRBV23-1 has a function that is uncertain. This CDR3 reads CASSQSPLAGAGSDTQYF. The DNA for the CDR3 is TGCGCCAGCAGTCAATCTCCCCTAGCGGGGGCCGGATCAGATACGCAGTATTTT.